Given below is one TCR beta chain in context. The source of the sample is a study of blood T cell repertoires in COVID-19. Background on the study: The cDNA or gDNA used as material had been derived from T cells, B-cell-depleted T cells, or PBMCs.

Generated by immunoSEQ multiplex PCR, the TCRdb table keeps only in-frame clones and is missing some. The sample includes under 150,000 clones, 70% to 90% of them seen just once. CDR1 and CDR2 (germline): SGHRS, YFSETQ. The V end was cut by 5 bases, the J end by 6 bases, with 20 bases between. This CDR3 has 15 residues. The clonotype was recovered from a middle-aged man with acute or convalescent COVID-19. The sequencing sample was made of peripheral blood. The chain uses TRBV5-1 and TRBJ1-1; D is unresolved. The DNA for the CDR3 is TGCGCCAGCAGTGCGGAGGGCAGTTTCGTCGCTGAAGCTTTCTTT. Protein product: CASSAEGSFVAEAFF.